A selection of T cell receptor beta chains follows, all from one sample in a study of cytomegalovirus exposure and HLA in healthy donors. The table came from immunoSEQ multiplex PCR; TCRdb's copy has only in-frame clones and leaves some out. The table has around 140,000 clones, approximately 80% seen once. The sequenced sample was PBMCs. These receptors originate from a female donor in good health and CMV-seropositive. The CDR3 runs from the conserved cysteine through the conserved F or W. The D gene is left open where the match is weak. Not every row has a clone size; where given, it reads once, few, many or a size class.

.	TRBD1	TRBV7-9	TRBJ2-2	CASSLPYRDRVNTGELFF	TGTGCCAGCAGTCTCCCGTACCGGGACAGGGTAAACACCGGGGAGCTGTTTTTT
few	TRBD1	TRBV30	TRBJ2-7	CAWSGTGGVHEQYF	TGTGCCTGGAGTGGGACAGGAGGAGTCCACGAGCAGTACTTC
once	TRBD1	TRBV2	TRBJ2-7	CASRFGQGADEQYF	TGTGCCAGCAGATTCGGACAGGGGGCCGACGAGCAGTACTTC
.	.	TRBV5-8	TRBJ2-3	CARTTSGATDTQYF	TGTGCCAGGACCACCTCAGGGGCCACAGATACGCAGTATTTT
.	TRBD2	TRBV15	TRBJ2-1	CATSQRTSGVNEQFF	TGTGCCACCAGCCAACGGACTAGCGGGGTGAATGAGCAGTTCTTC
.	.	TRBV29-1	TRBJ1-2	CSVEPTDDGYTF	TGCAGCGTTGAACCGACAGATGATGGCTACACCTTC
.	.	TRBV7-3	TRBJ2-1	CASSLTGMDEQFF	TGTGCCAGCAGCTTAACCGGTATGGATGAGCAGTTCTTC
.	.	TRBV27	TRBJ2-7	CASSTDSSIGNEQYF	TGTGCCAGCAGCACGGACAGCTCCATAGGCAACGAGCAGTACTTC
once	TRBD2	TRBV13	TRBJ2-3	CASKTSGRSYDTQYF	TGTGCCAGCAAGACTAGCGGGAGGTCGTACGATACGCAGTATTTT
.	TRBD1	TRBV5-1	TRBJ1-1	CASSLVGQGAEAFF	TGCGCCAGCAGCTTGGTAGGACAGGGGGCTGAAGCTTTCTTT
.	.	TRBV28	TRBJ1-2	CAIQDRAGGGYTF	TGTGCCATCCAGGACAGAGCCGGGGGGGGCTACACCTTC
once	.	TRBV20-1	TRBJ2-1	CSARDWPGQFF	TGCAGTGCCCGAGACTGGCCCGGGCAGTTCTTC
once	.	TRBV5-1	TRBJ2-7	CASSPGAGGTEQYF	TGCGCCAGCAGCCCCGGGGCAGGGGGGACGGAGCAGTACTTC
.	.	TRBV2	TRBJ2-2	CASSETGGENTGELFF	TGTGCCAGCAGTGAGACCGGGGGAGAGAACACCGGGGAGCTGTTTTTT
few	.	TRBV28	TRBJ1-1	CASSSPDSTEAFF	TGTGCCAGCAGTTCCCCGGACAGCACTGAAGCTTTCTTT
few	.	TRBV10-3	TRBJ1-5	CAISEQGYSNQPQHF	TGTGCCATCAGTGAACAGGGTTATAGCAATCAGCCCCAGCATTTT
.	.	TRBV27	TRBJ2-7	CASRTGFLNEQYF	TGTGCCAGCCGTACAGGGTTTCTGAACGAGCAGTACTTC
once	TRBD1	TRBV5-1	TRBJ1-1	CASSWLSGTGYPEAFF	TGCGCCAGCAGCTGGCTCTCCGGGACAGGGTACCCTGAAGCTTTCTTT
.	TRBD1	TRBV6-5	TRBJ1-6	CASSYSGQGDSPLHF	TGTGCCAGCAGTTACTCGGGACAGGGGGATTCACCCCTCCACTTT
.	TRBD2	TRBV5-4	TRBJ2-3	CASSLGSGPSTDTQYF	TGTGCCAGCAGCTTGGGTAGCGGGCCCAGCACAGATACGCAGTATTTT
.	TRBD1	TRBV10-3	TRBJ2-7	CAIRSDRGTDYEQYF	TGTGCCATCAGATCCGACAGGGGTACAGACTACGAGCAGTACTTC
.	.	TRBV7-2	TRBJ2-1	CASSLDFYNEQFF	TGTGCCAGCAGCTTAGACTTTTACAATGAGCAGTTCTTC
once	.	TRBV7-6	TRBJ2-2	CASSLGRMVTGELFF	TGTGCCAGCAGCTTAGGGAGGATGGTGACCGGGGAGCTGTTTTTT
.	.	TRBV5-1	TRBJ2-5	CASSLAVQPAGETQYF	TGCGCCAGCAGCTTGGCCGTACAGCCGGCGGGGGAGACCCAGTACTTC
.	.	TRBV7-9	TRBJ1-2	CASSGANPKDYGYTF	TGTGCCAGCAGCGGGGCCAACCCCAAGGACTATGGCTACACCTTC
.	.	TRBV19	TRBJ1-1	CASSIRDWTEAFF	TGTGCCAGTAGTATCAGGGATTGGACTGAAGCTTTCTTT